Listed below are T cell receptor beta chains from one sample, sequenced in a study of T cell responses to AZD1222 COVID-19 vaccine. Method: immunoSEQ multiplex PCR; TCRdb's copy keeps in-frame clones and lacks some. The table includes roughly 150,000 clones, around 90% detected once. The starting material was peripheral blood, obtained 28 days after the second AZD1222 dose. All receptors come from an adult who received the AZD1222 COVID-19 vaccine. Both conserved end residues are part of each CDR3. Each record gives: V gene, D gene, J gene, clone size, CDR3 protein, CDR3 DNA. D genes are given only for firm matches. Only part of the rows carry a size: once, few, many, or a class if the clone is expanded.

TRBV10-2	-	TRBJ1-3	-	CASSESGTSGNTIYF	TGCGCCAGCAGTGAGTCCGGGACGTCTGGAAACACCATATATTTT
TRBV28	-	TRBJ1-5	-	CASSWRSNQPQHF	TGTGCCAGCAGTTGGCGTAGCAATCAGCCCCAGCATTTT
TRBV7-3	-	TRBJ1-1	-	CASSLRRDSEAFF	TGTGCCAGCAGCTTAAGAAGGGACTCAGAAGCTTTCTTT
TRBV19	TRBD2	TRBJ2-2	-	CASSTPGLGLPRAGELFF	TGTGCCAGTAGTACCCCGGGACTAGGTCTCCCCCGAGCCGGGGAGCTGTTTTTT
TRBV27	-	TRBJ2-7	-	CASSLMRGHYEQYF	TGTGCCAGCAGTTTGATGAGGGGCCACTACGAGCAGTACTTC
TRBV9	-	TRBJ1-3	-	CASSEGPSGNTIYF	TGTGCCAGCAGCGAGGGGCCCTCTGGAAACACCATATATTTT
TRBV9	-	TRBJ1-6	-	CASSVDLPSPLHF	TGTGCCAGCAGCGTAGATCTACCTTCACCCCTCCACTTT
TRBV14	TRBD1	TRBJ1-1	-	CASSQWGQGNTEAFF	TGTGCCAGCAGCCAATGGGGACAGGGAAACACTGAAGCTTTCTTT
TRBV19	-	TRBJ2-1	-	CASSIGGRSNEQFF	TGTGCCAGTAGTATAGGAGGGAGATCGAATGAGCAGTTCTTC
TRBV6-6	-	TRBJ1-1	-	CASSYRADSPEAFF	TGTGCCAGCAGTTACAGGGCAGACTCACCTGAAGCTTTCTTT
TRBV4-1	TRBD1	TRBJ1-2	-	CASSQPGQMGYTF	TGCGCCAGCAGCCAGCCGGGACAGATGGGCTACACCTTC
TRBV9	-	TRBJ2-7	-	CASSSQLEGLEQYF	TGTGCCAGCAGTTCACAGTTAGAGGGCCTCGAGCAGTACTTC
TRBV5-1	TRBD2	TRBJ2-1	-	CASKAGTSGVNEQFF	TGCGCCAGCAAGGCCGGGACTAGCGGTGTCAATGAGCAGTTCTTC
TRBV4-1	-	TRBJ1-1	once	CASSQANRVQVTEAFF	TGCGCCAGCAGCCAGGCAAACAGGGTTCAGGTAACTGAAGCTTTCTTT
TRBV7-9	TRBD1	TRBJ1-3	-	CASSLPTRGGSENTIYF	TGTGCCAGCAGCTTACCGACCAGGGGGGGTTCAGAGAACACCATATATTTT
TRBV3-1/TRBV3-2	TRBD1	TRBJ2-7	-	CASSLPDRGHEQYF	TGTGCCAGCAGCCTCCCGGACAGGGGCCACGAGCAGTACTTC
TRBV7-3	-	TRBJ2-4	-	CASSLTGSKNIQYF	TGTGCCAGCAGCTTAACCGGGTCCAAAAACATTCAGTACTTC
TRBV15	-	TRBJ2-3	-	CATSRDPHASDTQYF	TGTGCCACCAGCAGAGATCCGCACGCTTCAGATACGCAGTATTTT
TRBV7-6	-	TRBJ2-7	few	CASSSDFGTGYEQYF	TGTGCCAGCAGCTCCGACTTCGGGACGGGGTACGAGCAGTACTTC
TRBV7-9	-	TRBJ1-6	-	CASSLLTTDSPLHF	TGTGCCAGCAGCCTGCTTACCACCGATTCACCCCTCCACTTT
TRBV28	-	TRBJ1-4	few	CASSPGTRFTEKLFF	TGTGCCAGCAGTCCGGGGACTCGCTTCACTGAAAAACTGTTTTTT
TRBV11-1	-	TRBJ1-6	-	CASSSTSYNSPLHF	TGTGCCAGCAGCTCGACCTCCTATAATTCACCCCTCCACTTT
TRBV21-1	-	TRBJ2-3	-	CASSKGPLGADTQYF	TGTGCCAGCAGCAAGGGCCCTCTCGGAGCAGATACGCAGTATTTT
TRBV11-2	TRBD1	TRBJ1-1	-	CASSLGQGGEAFF	TGTGCCAGCAGCTTAGGTCAGGGGGGAGAAGCTTTCTTT
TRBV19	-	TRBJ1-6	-	CASSIGSGANSPLHF	TGTGCCAGTAGTATAGGGTCGGGAGCCAATTCACCCCTCCACTTT
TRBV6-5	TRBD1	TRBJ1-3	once	CAVQDRGGNTIYF	TGTGCCGTCCAGGACAGGGGTGGAAACACCATATATTTT
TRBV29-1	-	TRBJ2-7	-	CSVDSGYPSYEQYF	TGCAGCGTTGATAGCGGTTACCCCTCCTACGAGCAGTACTTC
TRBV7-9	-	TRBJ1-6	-	CASSLLFDSPLHF	TGTGCCAGCAGCTTATTGTTCGATTCACCCCTCCACTTT
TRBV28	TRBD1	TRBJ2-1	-	CASSSGGQGGNEQFF	TGTGCCAGCAGTTCTGGCGGACAGGGGGGCAATGAGCAGTTCTTC
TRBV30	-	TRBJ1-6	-	CAWSGQKTSSYNSPLHF	TGTGCCTGGAGTGGACAGAAAACGAGCTCCTATAATTCACCCCTCCACTTT
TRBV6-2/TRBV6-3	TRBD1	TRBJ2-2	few	CASSLGTGGLTGELFF	TGTGCCAGCAGTTTGGGGACAGGGGGTCTGACCGGGGAGCTGTTTTTT
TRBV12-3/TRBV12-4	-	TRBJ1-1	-	CASSSTLNTEAFF	TGTGCCAGCAGTTCAACCTTGAACACTGAAGCTTTCTTT
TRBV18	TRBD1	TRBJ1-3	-	CASSSGQGAYSGNTIYF	TGTGCCAGCTCATCTGGACAGGGGGCCTACTCTGGAAACACCATATATTTT
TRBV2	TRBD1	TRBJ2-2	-	CASKDRVNTGELFF	TGTGCCAGTAAGGACAGGGTAAACACCGGGGAGCTGTTTTTT
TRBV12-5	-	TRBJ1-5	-	CASGLAGLNQPQHF	TGTGCTAGTGGTTTGGCGGGGCTCAATCAGCCCCAGCATTTT
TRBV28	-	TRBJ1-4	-	CASTLEAIGAFTNEKLFF	TGTGCCAGCACCCTTGAGGCCATAGGGGCCTTTACTAATGAAAAACTGTTTTTT